The rows below give T cell receptor beta chains drawn from one sample of a study of cytomegalovirus exposure and HLA in healthy donors. The protocol was immunoSEQ multiplex PCR, while the TCRdb copy is restricted to in-frame clones and leaves out a portion. The sample has some 140,000 clones, about 84% seen once. Specimen: PBMCs. The receptors come from a woman in her 40s in good health and CMV-seropositive. Both conserved end residues are part of each CDR3. Fields, in order: CDR3 DNA, CDR3 protein, J gene, V gene, D gene, clone size. A D gene is named only where the DNA matches it firmly. Size tells how often a clone was seen (once, few, many) or the class of an expanded clone, and some rows leave it out.

TGTGCCAGCAGCTTAGGGGCTGGAAAAGGCGAAAAACTGTTTTTT CASSLGAGKGEKLFF TRBJ1-4 TRBV7-8 . .
TGCGCCAGCAGCCAAGAACCCGGGACTAGCGGAGCGAACACCGGGGAGCTGTTTTTT CASSQEPGTSGANTGELFF TRBJ2-2 TRBV4-1 TRBD2 once
TGTGCTAGCAGCTTAGGGCTAGCGGGAGAATCCATGCAGTACTTC CASSLGLAGESMQYF TRBJ2-7 TRBV7-7 TRBD2 .
TGTGCCAGCAGGACCTACGCGGCAGGGGGCCTTAATCAGCCCCAGCATTTT CASRTYAAGGLNQPQHF TRBJ1-5 TRBV27 TRBD1 few
TGTGCCATCTCTTTAGCAGGGGGCTGGGATACGCAGTATTTT CAISLAGGWDTQYF TRBJ2-3 TRBV10-3 TRBD1 .
TGTGCCAGCAGCTTGAGTGCTAGCGGGAGTTATAAGACAGATACGCAGTATTTT CASSLSASGSYKTDTQYF TRBJ2-3 TRBV5-5 TRBD2 .
TGTGCCAGCAGTGTGGTCCTGGACTACGAGCAGTACTTC CASSVVLDYEQYF TRBJ2-7 TRBV2 . .
TGTGCCAGCACCAGGACAGGCCTGAACACTGAAGCTTTCTTT CASTRTGLNTEAFF TRBJ1-1 TRBV27 TRBD1 .
TGTGCCAGCAGCTCCTCAGACAGGGCCAACGTCCTGACTTTC CASSSSDRANVLTF TRBJ2-6 TRBV13 . .
TGTGCCACCAGCAGAGAGATAGCGGGAGACACAGATACGCAGTATTTT CATSREIAGDTDTQYF TRBJ2-3 TRBV15 TRBD2 .
TGTGCCAGCAGCCCTCGGCTAGCGGGAGGAAATGAGCAGTTCTTC CASSPRLAGGNEQFF TRBJ2-1 TRBV11-2 TRBD2 .
TGTGCCAGCAGCTTCGACAGGGGTCTGGGACAGCCCCAGCATTTT CASSFDRGLGQPQHF TRBJ1-5 TRBV28 TRBD1 .
TGCGCCAGCGGGTTTATCGGGAATCTTGCAACTGAAGCTTTCTTT CASGFIGNLATEAFF TRBJ1-1 TRBV5-1 . .
TGTGCCAGCACTGAACGGAGAGGTTTTTCCTACGAGCAGTACTTC CASTERRGFSYEQYF TRBJ2-7 TRBV2 . few
TGCAGTGCCACAAACACTGAAGCTTTCTTT CSATNTEAFF TRBJ1-1 TRBV20-1 . .
TGTGCTAGTGGTTCAGGGCGGGGCGGGGAGCTGTTTTTT CASGSGRGGELFF TRBJ2-2 TRBV12-5 . .
TGTGCCATCCGGACAGGGATCACAGATACGCAGTATTTT CAIRTGITDTQYF TRBJ2-3 TRBV10-3 TRBD1 .
TGTGCCAGCAGCTTGGGACTAGCGGGAGGGCCGGCCTACGAGCAGTACTTC CASSLGLAGGPAYEQYF TRBJ2-7 TRBV7-6 TRBD2 .
TGCGCCAGCAGCTTACGGGTGGGACATCGGTACAATGAGCAGTTCTTC CASSLRVGHRYNEQFF TRBJ2-1 TRBV5-1 . .
TGTGCCAGCAGCTTGACTAGTATCACAGATACGCAGTATTTT CASSLTSITDTQYF TRBJ2-3 TRBV7-9 . once
TGTGCCAGCAGTGAGCTACTAGCGCCCACAGATACGCAGTATTTT CASSELLAPTDTQYF TRBJ2-3 TRBV25-1 TRBD2 .
TGTGCCAGCAGCGCCGGGACATACCAAGAGACCCAGTACTTC CASSAGTYQETQYF TRBJ2-5 TRBV9 . .